The clone carrying this TCR beta chain was seen once. No antigen is known for it. TCRdb reprocessed the RT-PCR reads via MiXCR and lists one record per CDR3 protein. The profile shows more than 700,000 distinct CDR3 sequences, around 20% of them singletons. The sample is drawn from a study of response to subunit inactivated influenza vaccine. Regarding the study as a whole: Authors suggested each seasonal influenza vaccination recruits few new T cells.

Germline loops: CDR1 DFQATT, CDR2 SNEGSKA (reference sequence). Germline trimming cut 6 bases from V and 6 bases from J; bases unmatched to any gene: 12. CDR3 length equals 15 residues. The chain links TRBV20-1 to TRBJ2-1; TRBD1 agrees at 9 bases. Material: PBMCs from blood, obtained more than 4 days after vaccination. This receptor was identified in a man aged 50 to 59 who received an inactivated influenza vaccine. The CDR3 reads CSAVAPGQGTNEQFF. For the CDR3, the DNA is TGCAGTGCCGTCGCTCCGGGACAGGGTACCAATGAGCAGTTCTTC.